These 32 T cell receptor beta chains were all obtained from the same sample, sequenced in a study of blood T cell repertoires in COVID-19. Assay: immunoSEQ multiplex PCR; the TCRdb copy retains only in-frame clones and omits some. This sample carries roughly 200,000 clones, 70% to 90% of them seen once, and the ten largest clones take over 0.95%. The sample comprised PBMCs or T cells enriched from blood (not recorded which). These receptors were collected from a man in his thirties or forties who had recovered from COVID-19.

This clone occurred once. The J gene is TRBJ1-2, the V gene TRBV19, with D possibly being TRBD1 (6 bases). The CDR3 totals 14 residues. The V and J ends lost 5 bases and 4 bases respectively, with 14 bases between them. Germline CDR1 reads LNHDA; CDR2 reads SQIVND (reference sequence). CDR3 coding DNA: TGTGCCAGTAGTCTACAGGGTTTCTCCTATGGCTACACCTTC. Translating it yields CASSLQGFSYGYTF.

The chain has TRBV24-1 and TRBJ2-2; 8 bases line up with TRBD2. The ends lost 3 bases at V and 5 bases at J; junction bases unmatched: 4. Germline V gives CDR1 KGHDR, CDR2 SFDVKD. The CDR3 consists of 15 residues. The CDR3 is CATSDPGLGTGELFF. CDR3 sequence (DNA): TGTGCCACCAGTGATCCGGGACTAGGGACCGGGGAGCTGTTTTTT.

The rearrangement uses TRBV7-9 and TRBJ2-2, with D perhaps TRBD2 (5 bases). Germline V gives CDR1 SEHNR, CDR2 FQNEAQ (reference sequence). CDR3 size: 17 residues. Trimming took 1 base from V and 1 from J, leaving 13 bases between them. The CDR3 DNA is TGTGCCAGCAGCTTAGATCTTCCCCGGGGGAACACCGGGGAGCTGTTTTTT. Its protein product is CASSLDLPRGNTGELFF. Full variable domain (remainder filled in from reference TRBV7-9 and TRBJ2-2): DTGVSQNPRHKITKRGQNVTFRCDPISEHNRLYWYRQTLGQGPEFLTYFQNEAQLEKSRLLSDRFSAERPKGSFSTLEIQRTEQGDSAMYLCASSLDLPRGNTGELFFGEGSRLTVL.

The genes are TRBV27 and TRBJ2-7, with 7 nucleotides matching TRBD2. This CDR3 region has 16 residues. Germline V gene lookup returns CDR1 MNHEY and CDR2 SMNVEV (reference sequence). Germline trimming cut 3 bases from V and 0 bases from J; bases unmatched to any gene: 8. DNA for the CDR3: TGTGCCAGCAGTTTTGCGGGGGACTTAAGCTCCTACGAGCAGTACTTC. Its translation: CASSFAGDLSSYEQYF.

The V and J genes are TRBV7-2 and TRBJ2-3, with 7 bases matching TRBD1. From germline, CDR1 is SGHTA and CDR2 FQGNSA. The CDR3 spans 13 residues. V lost 8 bases, J lost 4 bases, and 6 bases stayed unmatched. The CDR3 protein is CASENRGSDTQYF. The DNA of the CDR3 is TGTGCCAGCGAAAACAGGGGTTCAGATACGCAGTATTTT.

The gene calls are TRBV27 and TRBJ1-6, with D uncertain. CDR1 is MNHEY and CDR2 is SMNVEV in the germline V gene (reference sequence). V dropped 3 bases and J dropped 5 bases, with 17 bases sitting between them. This CDR3 is built from 17 residues. The CDR3 loop is CASSFSTRAINNSPLHF. DNA for the CDR3: TGTGCCAGCAGTTTCTCTACGAGGGCGATCAATAATTCACCCCTCCACTTT.

The V call is TRBV2, the J call TRBJ2-3, with D possibly being TRBD2 (5 bases). Per germline, CDR1 SNHLY and CDR2 FYNNEI. The CDR3 runs 15 residues. The V end was cut by 2 bases, the J end by 0 bases, with 9 bases between. The CDR3 loop reads CASSERTRSTDTQYF. The CDR3 bases are TGTGCCAGCAGTGAACGTACTAGAAGCACAGATACGCAGTATTTT.

The gene calls are TRBV20-1 and TRBJ1-3, with D possibly being TRBD1 (5 bases). The CDR3 is 17 amino acids. Trimming cost V 3 bases and J 0 bases, with 18 bases left between them. CDR1 DFQATT and CDR2 SNEGSKA come from the germline V gene (reference sequence). The CDR3 region has the DNA TGCAGTGCTAGTAGGGGCGTGGTCTTGAACTCTGGAAACACCATATATTTT. This encodes CSASRGVVLNSGNTIYF.

The rearrangement joins TRBV4-1 to TRBJ1-6; the D gene is possibly TRBD1 (6 bases). Trimming took off 4 bases at V and 10 bases at J, with 14 bases between the two ends. The CDR3 totals 14 residues. Germline V gene sequence: CDR1 MGHRA, CDR2 YSYEKL. DNA for the CDR3: TGCGCCAGCAGCCGAAACAGGGATCGCTCACCCCTCCACTTT. Translating gives CASSRNRDRSPLHF.

The chain uses TRBV28 and TRBJ2-2; a possible D gene is TRBD1 (7 bases). V was shortened by 6 bases and J by 3 bases, with 17 bases between the two germline ends. This CDR3 is 16 amino acids long. Looked up from germline, CDR1 is MDHEN and CDR2 is SYDVKM. This chain's CDR3 is CASSRRGQPYTGELFF. CDR3 nucleotide sequence: TGTGCCAGCAGCCGGCGGGGACAGCCCTACACCGGGGAGCTGTTTTTT.

The CDR3 DNA reads TGTGCCAGCAGTTCTCCGGGACAGGGGGCTCAGCAGTACTTC. Amino acids: CASSSPGQGAQQYF. The genes are TRBV6-2 or TRBV6-3 and TRBJ2-7, with 12 nucleotides matching TRBD1. This CDR3 contains 14 residues. The ends lost 4 bases at V and 8 bases at J; junction bases unmatched: 6. The germline V gene has CDR1 MNHEY and CDR2 SVGEGT.

The DNA of the CDR3 is TGTGCCAGCAGTTCTAGGGGATATACGCAGTATTTT. Protein sequence: CASSSRGYTQYF. The chain combines TRBV6-5 with TRBJ2-3; a weak D match, TRBD1 (5 bases). With 4 bases removed from V and 7 bases from J, the gap between germline ends came to 9 bases. The CDR3 sequence is 12 residues long. CDR1 MNHEY and CDR2 SVGAGI come from the germline V gene.

The J gene is TRBJ1-1, the V gene TRBV4-1, with 7 bases matching TRBD1. Germline V gene sequence: CDR1 MGHRA, CDR2 YSYEKL. The CDR3 sequence is 18 residues long. Germline trimming cut 2 bases from V and 0 bases from J; bases unmatched to any gene: 12. The CDR3 here is CASSQRQGLSPMNTEAFF. CDR3 sequence (DNA): TGCGCCAGCAGCCAACGACAGGGTTTAAGTCCTATGAACACTGAAGCTTTCTTT.

The J gene is TRBJ2-7, the V gene TRBV21-1; the D call TRBD1 from the table was never checked on the DNA. TRBV21-1 has pseudogene status. The CDR3 totals 16 residues. The CDR3 loop is CASSKFRGTKFYEQYF. As DNA, the CDR3 is TGTGCCAGCAGCAAATTTAGGGGGACAAAGTTCTACGAGCAGTACTTC.

This sequence joins TRBV27 and TRBJ2-7; TRBD1 might be the D (5 bases). V was clipped by 3 bases and J by 4 bases, with 10 bases between them. The CDR3 is 13 amino acids. CDR1 and CDR2 (germline): MNHEY, SMNVEV (reference sequence). This CDR3 reads CASSFSTGYEQYF. CDR3 DNA: TGTGCCAGCAGTTTCTCAACAGGTTACGAGCAGTACTTC.

The chain combines TRBV28 with TRBJ1-1; the D gene is possibly TRBD1 (6 bases). The ends were cut back, 2 bases at V and 4 bases at J, with 8 bases in the middle. The CDR3 extends over 13 amino acids. Germline assignment: CDR1 MDHEN and CDR2 SYDVKM. The DNA of the CDR3 is TGTGCCAGCAGTTTACACAGGGCCACTGAAGCTTTCTTT. Protein product: CASSLHRATEAFF.

CDR3 amino acids: CASSLITGNTEAFF. CDR3 coding DNA: TGTGCCAGCAGCCTAATAACAGGGAACACTGAAGCTTTCTTT. The chain carries TRBV7-2 and TRBJ1-1; D is perhaps TRBD1 (5 bases). Germline values: CDR1 SGHTA, CDR2 FQGNSA. The CDR3 contains 14 residues. Trimming took 5 bases from V and 1 from J, leaving 11 bases between them.

The chain is built from TRBV15 and TRBJ1-5, with 8 bases fitting TRBD1. The length of the CDR3 is 16 residues. V dropped 3 bases and J dropped 0; count of bases not matched to a gene: 4. CDR1 and CDR2 from the germline V gene are LNHNV and YYDKDF (reference sequence). The CDR3 here is CATSRRTGTSNQPQHF. For the CDR3, the DNA is TGTGCCACCAGCAGGAGGACAGGGACTAGCAATCAGCCCCAGCATTTT. The whole variable domain, remainder taken from reference TRBV15 and TRBJ1-5, is DAMVIQNPRYQVTQFGKPVTLSCSQTLNHNVMYWYQQKSSQAPKLLFHYYDKDFNNEADTPDNFQSRRPNTSFCFLDIRSPGLGDTAMYLCATSRRTGTSNQPQHFGDGTRLSIL.

The rearrangement uses TRBV2 and TRBJ2-7, with D possibly matching TRBD1 (6 bases). The V end lost 9 bases, the J end lost 6 bases, and 33 bases lay between the germline ends. Germline loops: CDR1 SNHLY, CDR2 FYNNEI. This CDR3 spans 18 amino acids. CDR3 nucleotide sequence: TGTGCCAGTGAGAACCTCAGTAAGGGGGTCGGGGTTGAGGGCGAGCAGTACTTC. Its translation is CASENLSKGVGVEGEQYF.

CDR3 amino acids: CASEPDRARDQPQHF. In nucleotides, the CDR3 is TGTGCCAGTGAACCGGACAGAGCAAGAGATCAGCCCCAGCATTTT. The genes are TRBV19 and TRBJ1-5, with TRBD1 as a possible D gene (6 bases). Trimming removed 8 bases from V and 5 bases from J, with 19 bases in between. CDR3 length equals 15 residues. Per the germline V gene, CDR1 is LNHDA and CDR2 is SQIVND (reference sequence).

The chain employs TRBV3-1 (or the pseudogene TRBV3-2) and TRBJ2-7; 8 bases match TRBD1. Trimming at V came to 4 bases and at J to 1 base, leaving 6 bases not matched to a gene. The CDR3 runs 15 residues. Germline CDR1 is LGHDT and CDR2 is YNNKEL (reference sequence). For the CDR3, the DNA is TGTGCCAGCAGCCTCGGACAGGGAATATCCTACGAGCAGTACTTC. Protein product: CASSLGQGISYEQYF.

The rearrangement uses TRBV18 and TRBJ2-3; D possibly corresponds to TRBD2 (7 bases). This CDR3 is 15 amino acids long. The V gene's germline CDR1 is KGHSH and CDR2 LQKENI. Trimming left V 3 bases short and J 3 bases short, with 13 bases between. The CDR3 loop is CASSPHGGQTDTQYF. CDR3 nucleotide sequence: TGTGCCAGCTCACCGCACGGGGGGCAGACAGATACGCAGTATTTT. Full variable domain (outside the CDR3, taken from reference TRBV18 and TRBJ2-3): NAGVMQNPRHLVRRRGQEARLRCSPMKGHSHVYWYRQLPEEGLKFMVYLQKENIIDESGMPKERFSAEFPKEGPSILRIQQVVRGDSAAYFCASSPHGGQTDTQYFGPGTRLTVL.

This chain joins TRBV12-3 or TRBV12-4 and TRBJ1-2; 9 bases align to TRBD1. J gave up 8 bases and V 5 bases, and 6 bases lay outside the gene matches. The CDR3 has 13 amino acids. The CDR3 coding sequence is TGTGCCAGCAGTCCCGGACAGGGGCGGGGCTACACCTTC. Translated: CASSPGQGRGYTF.

This clone has more than one count but fewer than ten. The chain joins TRBV3-1 (or the pseudogene TRBV3-2) to TRBJ1-1; D possibly corresponds to TRBD1 (6 bases). The germline V gene encodes CDR1 LGHDT and CDR2 YNNKEL (reference sequence). The length of the CDR3 is 14 residues. V lost 0 bases, J lost 6 bases, and 11 bases lay in between. The CDR3 DNA sequence: TGTGCCAGCAGCCAAGAGGTACAGGGCGCTGAAGCTTTCTTT. It codes for CASSQEVQGAEAFF.

This clone came up once. This sequence joins TRBV4-3 and TRBJ1-2; D is unresolved. The CDR3 runs to 13 residues. Deletions cut 1 base from V and 3 bases from J, with 6 bases between. Germline V gene sequence: CDR1 LGHNA, CDR2 YSLEER. The CDR3 loop reads CASSQVTDYGYTF. The DNA of the CDR3 is TGCGCCAGCAGCCAAGTTACAGACTATGGCTACACCTTC.

The gene calls are TRBV28 and TRBJ2-2; 8 positions match TRBD1. The germline CDR1 and CDR2 sequences are MDHEN and SYDVKM. V shed 6 bases and J 2 bases; nucleotides not matched to a gene: 8. The CDR3 runs 16 residues. The CDR3 DNA reads as TGTGCCAGCAGATTCCACAGGGGGTTTAACACCGGGGAGCTGTTTTTT. Protein sequence: CASRFHRGFNTGELFF. The full variable domain, completed using reference TRBV28 and TRBJ2-2, is DVKVTQSSRYLVKRTGEKVFLECVQDMDHENMFWYRQDPGLGLRLIYFSYDVKMKEKGDIPEGYSVSREKKERFSLILESASTNQTSMYLCASRFHRGFNTGELFFGEGSRLTVL.

CDR3 sequence reads: CASSARLAGAEQYF. For the CDR3, the DNA is TGTGCCAGCAGCGCGCGACTAGCGGGGGCCGAGCAGTACTTC. The V call is TRBV9, the J call TRBJ2-7, with TRBD2 matching 12 bases. The trim removed 3 bases at V and 6 bases at J, leaving 4 bases unmatched. There are 14 residues in the CDR3. Germline CDR1 reads SGDLS; CDR2 reads YYNGEE.

The chain recombines TRBV19 with TRBJ2-5; the D gene is possibly TRBD2 (6 bases). This CDR3 contains 16 residues. In germline, CDR1 is LNHDA, CDR2 SQIVND (reference sequence). Trimming stripped 3 bases from V and 4 bases from J, with 18 bases between. CDR3 amino acids: CASSILLGNGRETQYF. CDR3 nucleotides: TGTGCCAGTAGTATTTTGCTGGGTAACGGGAGAGAGACCCAGTACTTC. The full variable domain, completed using reference TRBV19 and TRBJ2-5, is DGGITQSPKYLFRKEGQNVTLSCEQNLNHDAMYWYRQDPGQGLRLIYYSQIVNDFQKGDIAEGYSVSREKKESFPLTVTSAQKNPTAFYLCASSILLGNGRETQYFGPGTRLLVL.

This clone was seen a few times. The chain combines TRBV7-9 with TRBJ2-5; TRBD2 agrees at 9 bases. The germline gives CDR1 SEHNR, CDR2 FQNEAQ (reference sequence). V was clipped by 5 bases and J by 7 bases; unmatched bases: 17. This CDR3 is 17 amino acids long. Here the CDR3 reads CASSPKIAGGAGMTQYF. CDR3 DNA: TGTGCCAGCAGCCCAAAAATTGCGGGGGGGGCCGGTATGACCCAGTACTTC.

There are a few counts of this clone. This rearrangement joins TRBV10-1 to TRBJ1-1, with 8 bases identical to TRBD1. The germline CDR1 and CDR2 sequences are WNHNN and SYGVQD (reference sequence). V was pared by 3 bases and J by 3 bases, with 3 bases of the junction left unmatched. This CDR3 spans 14 amino acids. The CDR3 reads CASSDHRGYTEAFF. The CDR3 region has the DNA TGCGCCAGCAGTGATCACAGGGGGTACACTGAAGCTTTCTTT.

The chain joins TRBV4-3 to TRBJ2-1, with 10 bases that match TRBD2. J lost 0 bases, V lost 2 bases, and 10 bases had no gene match. CDR3 length: 19 residues. Germline V gene sequence: CDR1 LGHNA, CDR2 YSLEER. DNA of the CDR3: TGCGCCAGCAGCCAAAGGAGCGGGAGGGCCACAAGCTCCTACAATGAGCAGTTCTTC. Translated: CASSQRSGRATSSYNEQFF.

The chain has TRBV29-1 and TRBJ2-3, with 8 bases lining up with TRBD2. V was clipped by 3 bases and J by 0 bases; unmatched bases: 8. The CDR3 covers 16 residues. Germline CDR1 is SQVTM and CDR2 is ANQGSEA. CDR3 sequence reads: CSVEHETSASTDTQYF. CDR3 DNA sequence: TGCAGCGTTGAGCATGAGACTAGCGCCAGCACAGATACGCAGTATTTT.